The 10 T cell receptor beta chains listed next were all sequenced from one sample in a study of cytomegalovirus exposure and HLA in healthy donors. Amplification used 60 Vbeta primers and 13 Jbeta primers. Clones were read by immunoSEQ multiplex PCR, and TCRdb kept only the in-frame ones, dropping some. This sample lists 95,000 to 150,000 clones; its ten largest clones have 1%. The specimen was PBMCs. The origin of the receptors is a man aged 18-30 years in good health and CMV-seronegative.

The chain has TRBV7-2 and TRBJ1-6; 9 nucleotides match TRBD1. CDR1 and CDR2 from the germline V gene are SGHTA and FQGNSA. The CDR3 is 15 amino acids. V was clipped by 5 bases and J by 11 bases; unmatched bases: 10. CDR3 region: CASSHGDRDSPPLHF. The CDR3 DNA reads TGTGCCAGCAGCCATGGGGACAGGGACTCTCCACCCCTCCACTTT.

V usage is TRBV6-6 and J usage is TRBJ2-5; possible D gene TRBD2, 6 bases. The V end lost 0 bases, the J end lost 11 bases, and 10 bases lay between the germline ends. The CDR3 is made up of 12 amino acids. Germline values: CDR1 MNHNY, CDR2 SVGAGI (reference sequence). CDR3 sequence reads: CASSYSWREQYF. The CDR3 DNA reads TGTGCCAGCAGTTACTCTTGGAGGGAGCAGTACTTC.

In regard to this clone: A read error may account for a junction end that differs from germline. The gene calls are TRBV7-7 and TRBJ1-5, with 8 bases aligning to TRBD1. CDR3 size: 15 residues. Per the germline V gene, CDR1 is SSHAT and CDR2 is FNYEAQ (reference sequence). CDR3 amino acids: CASSDDRGYNQPQHF. The DNA of the CDR3 is TGTGCTAGCAGCGATGACAGGGGCTACAATCAGCCCCAGCATTTT.

The chain links TRBV7-9 to TRBJ1-2; 10 nucleotides match TRBD1. The V gene end was trimmed by 6 bases and the J gene end by 2 bases; junction bases not matched to a gene: 9. Germline CDR1 is SEHNR and CDR2 is FQNEAQ (reference sequence). There are 16 residues in the CDR3. The CDR3: CASSSTGGLTNYGYTF. The CDR3 DNA reads as TGTGCCAGCAGTTCGACAGGGGGCCTCACGAACTATGGCTACACCTTC.

This sequence joins TRBV6-6 and TRBJ2-7; the D gene is possibly TRBD2 (5 bases). The V end was cut by 5 bases, the J end by 1 base, with 18 bases between. Germline-derived CDR1 and CDR2 are MNHNY and SVGAGI (reference sequence). The CDR3 extends over 16 amino acids. CDR3 in amino acids: CASSPGLPPSSYEQYF. CDR3 sequence (DNA): TGTGCCAGCAGTCCCGGACTGCCCCCTAGTTCCTACGAGCAGTACTTC.

This sequence joins TRBV30 and TRBJ1-5; D remains ambiguous. The V gene's germline CDR1 is GTSNPN and CDR2 SVGIG (reference sequence). The CDR3 spans 12 residues. DNA for the CDR3: TGTGCTTCACAGTCAGTGAATCAGCCCCAGCATTTT. Its translation is CASQSVNQPQHF.

On this clone itself: The junction departs from germline at one end; a sequencing error may be responsible. In DNA form, the CDR3 reads TGTGCTAGCAGCCCGGGTAGCGGGGGGCTTAACAATGGGCAGTTCTTC. The encoded protein is CASSPGSGGLNNGQFF. This chain uses TRBV7-7 with TRBJ2-1, with 10 bases that match TRBD2. Germline V gives CDR1 SSHAT, CDR2 FNYEAQ (reference sequence). This CDR3 comprises 16 residues.

The chain employs TRBV5-1 and TRBJ1-6; 8 nucleotides agree with TRBD1. CDR1 and CDR2 (germline): SGHRS, YFSETQ. The CDR3 extends over 16 amino acids. Trimming cost V 0 bases and J 13 bases; bases outside gene matches: 12. In DNA, the CDR3 is TGCGCCAGCAGCTTGGTAGGCGCAGGGGGCCCGTGGCCCCTCCACTTT. Its translation: CASSLVGAGGPWPLHF. The full variable domain, with the rest looked up from reference TRBV5-1 and TRBJ1-6, is KAGVTQTPRYLIKTRGQQVTLSCSPISGHRSVSWYQQTPGQGLQFLFEYFSETQRNKGNFPGRFSGRQFSNSRSEMNVSTLELGDSALYLCASSLVGAGGPWPLHFGNGTRLTVT.

This chain uses TRBV9 with TRBJ1-2; 9 positions match TRBD1. The V segment lost 3 bases and the J segment 7 bases; nucleotides outside the gene matches: 13. Germline CDR1 and CDR2: SGDLS and YYNGEE. CDR3 length: 16 residues. The CDR3 here is CASSEDIMGQGSGYTF. CDR3 coding DNA: TGTGCCAGCAGCGAAGACATTATGGGACAGGGAAGTGGCTACACCTTC.

The rearrangement links TRBV5-1 to TRBJ1-1, with 9 bases aligning to TRBD1. Per the germline V gene, CDR1 is SGHRS and CDR2 is YFSETQ. V trimming: 4 bases; J trimming: 1 base; junction bases outside the gene matches: 11. The CDR3 runs to 17 residues. The CDR3 loop reads CASSLTGGALRNTEAFF. In DNA form, the CDR3 reads TGCGCCAGCAGCCTCACAGGGGGCGCTTTAAGGAACACTGAAGCTTTCTTT.